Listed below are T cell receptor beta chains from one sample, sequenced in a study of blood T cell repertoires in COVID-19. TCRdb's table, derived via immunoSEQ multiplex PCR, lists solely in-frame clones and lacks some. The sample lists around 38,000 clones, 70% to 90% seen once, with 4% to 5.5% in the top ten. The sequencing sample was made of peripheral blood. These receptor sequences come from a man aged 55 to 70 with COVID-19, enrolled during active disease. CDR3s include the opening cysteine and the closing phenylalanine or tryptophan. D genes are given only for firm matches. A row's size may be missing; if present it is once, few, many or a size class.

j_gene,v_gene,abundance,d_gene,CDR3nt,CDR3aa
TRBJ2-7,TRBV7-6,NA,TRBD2,TGTGCCAGCAGTACCGGGGGGTCCTCCTACGAGCAGTACTTC,CASSTGGSSYEQYF
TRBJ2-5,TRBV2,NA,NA,TGTGCCAGCAGACCACCGGGACAAGAAGAGACCCAGTACTTC,CASRPPGQEETQYF
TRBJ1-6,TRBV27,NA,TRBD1,TGTGCCAGCAGTGAGGACAGGGCTAATTCACCCCTCCACTTT,CASSEDRANSPLHF
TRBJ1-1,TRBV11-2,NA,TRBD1,TGTGCCAGCAGCTCTCGACAGGGCTCGAACACTGAAGCTTTCTTT,CASSSRQGSNTEAFF
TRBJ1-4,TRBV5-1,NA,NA,TGCGCCAGCAGCCCCACGGGAGACTTTACGGAGAAACTGTTTTTT,CASSPTGDFTEKLFF
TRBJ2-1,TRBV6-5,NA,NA,TGTGCCAGCAGGTCCCCGGGACTTAATGAGCAGTTCTTC,CASRSPGLNEQFF
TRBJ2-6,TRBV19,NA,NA,TGTGCCACCTCCCCCGGAGGGGTAGGGTGGGTTATCTCTGGGGCCAACGTCCTGACTTTC,CATSPGGVGWVISGANVLTF
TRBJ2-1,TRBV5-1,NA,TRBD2,TGCGCCAGCAGCCTAAGGACTAGCGGGATTGGCAATGAGCAGTTCTTC,CASSLRTSGIGNEQFF
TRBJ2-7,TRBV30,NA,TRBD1,TGTGCCTTGGACAGGGCCTACGAGCAGTACTTC,CALDRAYEQYF
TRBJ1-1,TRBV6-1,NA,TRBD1,TGTGCCAGCAGTGACACAGGGGGCCGGGCTGAAGCTTTCTTT,CASSDTGGRAEAFF
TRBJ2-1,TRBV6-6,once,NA,TGTGCCAGCAGTTACTCCACCGAGAACAATGAGCAGTTCTTC,CASSYSTENNEQFF
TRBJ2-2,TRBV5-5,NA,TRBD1,TGTGCCAGCAGTCAGACAGGGGCGAACACCGGGGAGCTGTTTTTT,CASSQTGANTGELFF
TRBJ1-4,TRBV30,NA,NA,TGTGCCTGGAGTGAAAACACGGGACTTTTGTATGGAAAACTGTTTTTT,CAWSENTGLLYGKLFF
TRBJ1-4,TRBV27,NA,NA,TGTGCCAGCAGTTTATTCGGGGGGCGCGGGGGTACAGGAGAAAAACTGTTTTTT,CASSLFGGRGGTGEKLFF
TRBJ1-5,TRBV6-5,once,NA,TGTGCCAGCAGTTACGAAGCAGGGGCGCAGCCCCAGCATTTT,CASSYEAGAQPQHF
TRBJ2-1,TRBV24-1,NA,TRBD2,TGTGCCACCAGCTTTCCGGGAGGTAATGAGCAGTTCTTC,CATSFPGGNEQFF
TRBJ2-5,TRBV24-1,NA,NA,TGTGCCACCAGCCGCGAGGGAGGCCAAGAGACCCAGTACTTC,CATSREGGQETQYF
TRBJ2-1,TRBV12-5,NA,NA,TGTGCTAGTGGTCGAGGTTCGTACAATGAGCAGTTCTTC,CASGRGSYNEQFF
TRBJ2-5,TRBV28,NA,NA,TGTGCCAGCAGTTTGGGCGGGTGGGAAGAGACCCAGTACTTC,CASSLGGWEETQYF
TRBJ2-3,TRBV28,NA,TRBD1,TGTGCCAGCAGCTCGCGAGGGACAGACACAGATACGCAGTATTTT,CASSSRGTDTDTQYF
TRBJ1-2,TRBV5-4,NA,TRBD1,TGTGCCAGCAGCTTGGCTCCAGGGGGTAGCTATGGCTACACCTTC,CASSLAPGGSYGYTF
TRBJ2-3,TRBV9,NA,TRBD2,TGTGCCAGCAGCGAGAGTCCAGCGGGGCGCACAGATACGCAGTATTTT,CASSESPAGRTDTQYF
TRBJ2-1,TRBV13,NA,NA,TGTGCCAGCAGCCAACAACAGCACGGGAGCTCCTACAATGAGCAGTTCTTC,CASSQQQHGSSYNEQFF
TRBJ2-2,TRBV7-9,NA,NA,TGTGCCAGCAGCCGACTTAGCACCGGGGAGCTGTTTTTT,CASSRLSTGELFF
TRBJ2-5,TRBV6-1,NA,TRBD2,TGTGCCAGCAGTGATATGGCGGGAGAGTTGACCCAGTACTTC,CASSDMAGELTQYF
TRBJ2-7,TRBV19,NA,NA,TGTGCCAGTAGTCCCCCCGGGACTGACTTTTACGAGCAGTACTTC,CASSPPGTDFYEQYF
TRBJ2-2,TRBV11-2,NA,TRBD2,TGTGCCAGCAGCTTTCGACTAGCGGGAGAACTAAGAACCGGGGAGCTGTTTTTT,CASSFRLAGELRTGELFF
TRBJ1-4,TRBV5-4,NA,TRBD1,TGTGCCAGCAGCCCGGGGACAGGGGAAAAGAAAAAACTGTTTTTT,CASSPGTGEKKKLFF
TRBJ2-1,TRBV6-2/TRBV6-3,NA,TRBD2,TGTGCCAGCAGACCTCCGGGACTAGCGTTGGGAGGTGAGCAGTTCTTC,CASRPPGLALGGEQFF
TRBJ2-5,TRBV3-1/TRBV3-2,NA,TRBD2,TGTGCCAGCAGCCATCGGACTAGCGGGAAGCAAGAGACCCAGTACTTC,CASSHRTSGKQETQYF
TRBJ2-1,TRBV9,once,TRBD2,TGTGCCAGCAGCGTTGGCCTAGCGGATTACAATGAGCAGTTCTTC,CASSVGLADYNEQFF
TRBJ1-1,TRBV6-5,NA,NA,TGTGCCAGCAGGCTACTTGGGCAGGAAGACACTGAAGCTTTCTTT,CASRLLGQEDTEAFF
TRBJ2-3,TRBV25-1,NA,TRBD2,TGTGCCAGCAGTGAACCCGGGGCGGGAGCTGGAGATACGCAGTATTTT,CASSEPGAGAGDTQYF
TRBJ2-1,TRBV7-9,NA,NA,TGTGCCAGCGTCCTAGGCTCCGGGGAGGAGCAGTTCTTC,CASVLGSGEEQFF
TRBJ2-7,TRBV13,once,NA,TGTGCCAGCAGCTTAGGGCCGAGCGAGCAGTACTTC,CASSLGPSEQYF
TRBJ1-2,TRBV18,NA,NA,TGTGCCAGCTCACCGGACAGTGACTATGGCTACACCTTC,CASSPDSDYGYTF
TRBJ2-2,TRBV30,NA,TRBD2,TGTGCCTGGAGACTAGCGGGCGGGCTGTTTTTT,CAWRLAGGLFF
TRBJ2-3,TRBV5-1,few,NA,TGCGCCAGCGGCCGTTTTTCCTCGGAGACGCAGTATTTT,CASGRFSSETQYF
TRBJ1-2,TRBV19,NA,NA,TGTGCCAGTAGTATAGTCAGGGGCGATGGCTACACCTTC,CASSIVRGDGYTF
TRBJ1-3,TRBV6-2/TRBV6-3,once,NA,TGTGCCAGCAGTTTATCTGGGAGGTCTGGAAACACCATATATTTT,CASSLSGRSGNTIYF
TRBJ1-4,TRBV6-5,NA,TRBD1,TGTGCCGTGGGACAGCTCAATGAAAAACTGTTTTTT,CAVGQLNEKLFF
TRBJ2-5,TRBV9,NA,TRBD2,TGTGCCAGCAACCCTAGCGGGACCCAAGAGACCCAGTACTTC,CASNPSGTQETQYF
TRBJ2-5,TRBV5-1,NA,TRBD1,TGCGCCAGCAGCCCACAACAGGGGGCTACTGAGACCCAGTACTTC,CASSPQQGATETQYF
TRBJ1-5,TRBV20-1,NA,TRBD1,TGCAGTGCTAGTCGGGGACAGGGGCATCAGCCCCAGCATTTT,CSASRGQGHQPQHF
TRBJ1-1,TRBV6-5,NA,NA,TGTGCCAGCAGTTATCGGGGGATCACTGAAGCTTTCTTT,CASSYRGITEAFF
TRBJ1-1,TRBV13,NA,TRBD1,TGTGCCAGCAGCGTCGACAGGGTCAACACTGAAGCTTTCTTT,CASSVDRVNTEAFF
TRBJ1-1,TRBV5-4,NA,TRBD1,TGTGCCAGCAGCTCCTCCGGGACAGGGTCGGCTTTCTTT,CASSSSGTGSAFF
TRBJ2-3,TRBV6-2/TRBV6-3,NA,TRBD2,TGTGCCAGCAGTTACCTGACTAGCGGAAGAGATACGCAGTATTTT,CASSYLTSGRDTQYF
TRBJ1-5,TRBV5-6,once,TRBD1,TGTGCCAGCAGCTCGGACAGGGTTCAGCCCCAGCATTTT,CASSSDRVQPQHF
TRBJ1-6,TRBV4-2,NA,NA,TGTGCCAGCAGCCAAGAGGGGGGAAATTCACCCCTCCACTTT,CASSQEGGNSPLHF
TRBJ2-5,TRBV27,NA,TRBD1,TGTGCCAGCAGCGGGACAGGGGATTACGAGACCCAGTACTTC,CASSGTGDYETQYF
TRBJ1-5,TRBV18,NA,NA,TGTGCCAGCTCCCCAAAACAGGGAACCCAGCCCCAGCATTTT,CASSPKQGTQPQHF
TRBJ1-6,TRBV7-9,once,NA,TGTGCCAGCAGCTTAGAGCAATATAATTCACCCCTCCACTTT,CASSLEQYNSPLHF
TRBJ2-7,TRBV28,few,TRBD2,TGTGCCAGCAGGGCGGGACTAGCGGGACAGTCCTACGAGCAGTACTTC,CASRAGLAGQSYEQYF
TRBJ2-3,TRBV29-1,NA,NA,TGCAGCGTTGATTATGGGACACGTTACACAGATACGCAGTATTTT,CSVDYGTRYTDTQYF
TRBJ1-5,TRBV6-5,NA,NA,TGTGCCAGCAGTCCAGACAGAAATCAGCCCCAGCATTTT,CASSPDRNQPQHF
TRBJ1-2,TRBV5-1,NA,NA,TGCGCCAGCAGCTTGGAAACAGGGAAGAATTATGGCTACACCTTC,CASSLETGKNYGYTF
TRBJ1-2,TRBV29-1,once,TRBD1,TGCAGCGTTGAGAGGGGGCGCCCTAACTATGGCTACACCTTC,CSVERGRPNYGYTF